A selection of T cell receptor beta chains follows, all from one sample in a study of T cell responses to AZD1222 COVID-19 vaccine. Some clones are missing from TCRdb's copy, which holds only in-frame ones; the method was immunoSEQ multiplex PCR. The data contain fewer than 300,000 clones, 93% of them singletons. The specimen comprised peripheral blood, sampled on day 0 of AZD1222 vaccination. Receptors were obtained from an adult in good health. Both conserved end residues are part of each CDR3. A D gene is named only where the DNA matches it firmly. A row's size may be missing; if present it is once, few, many or a size class.

abundance	d_gene	j_gene	v_gene	CDR3nt	CDR3aa
.	TRBD2	TRBJ2-7	TRBV7-2	TGTGCCAGCAGCTTAGGGGCTAGCGGGATTTATGAGCAGTACTTC	CASSLGASGIYEQYF
once	.	TRBJ1-6	TRBV25-1	TGTGCCAGCAGTTACCCGCCGGCCTCCTCACCCCTCCACTTT	CASSYPPASSPLHF
.	.	TRBJ2-3	TRBV27	TGTGCCAGCAGTTACATAGGGGATACGCAGTATTTT	CASSYIGDTQYF
.	.	TRBJ1-5	TRBV18	TGTGCCAGCTCACCGGAAACGGGGCCCCAGCATTTT	CASSPETGPQHF
.	.	TRBJ1-5	TRBV2	TGTGCCAGCAGTGACGAGGGCAGACAGCATTTT	CASSDEGRQHF
.	.	TRBJ2-7	TRBV6-5	TGTGCCAGCAGTTCCACCACCTACGAGCAGTACTTC	CASSSTTYEQYF
.	TRBD1	TRBJ2-7	TRBV5-1	TGCGCCAGCAGCCAACAGGACAGGGTTGACGAGCAGTACTTC	CASSQQDRVDEQYF
.	TRBD1	TRBJ1-5	TRBV27	TGTGCCAGCAGACAGGGGGCTGTCGGTCAGCCCCAGCATTTT	CASRQGAVGQPQHF
.	.	TRBJ1-6	TRBV18	TGTGCCAGCTCACAGGGAGGGGGTGATTCACCCCTCCACTTT	CASSQGGGDSPLHF
.	.	TRBJ2-2	TRBV6-5	TGTGCCAGCTGGGAGATTCGGGGGCAGGCCGGGGAGCTGTTTTTT	CASWEIRGQAGELFF
.	.	TRBJ1-5	TRBV28	TGTGCCAGCATTGGTTTGGCAGGGGGCAATCAGCCCCAGCATTTT	CASIGLAGGNQPQHF
.	.	TRBJ1-6	TRBV21-1	TGTGCCAGCAGCAAAGAAGGAGGGTTAGGCTCACCCCTCCACTTT	CASSKEGGLGSPLHF
.	TRBD2	TRBJ2-1	TRBV5-1	TGCGCCAGCAGCTTGGATCCTAGCGGCTACAATGAGCAGTTCTTC	CASSLDPSGYNEQFF
once	.	TRBJ1-1	TRBV5-5	TGTGCCAGCAGCTTGGTAGGGGGTGACACTGAAGCTTTCTTT	CASSLVGGDTEAFF
.	.	TRBJ2-5	TRBV30	TGTGCCTGGAGTGCCGGGACCGCCGTTCTTACCCAGTACTTC	CAWSAGTAVLTQYF
.	TRBD2	TRBJ2-1	TRBV27	TGTGCCAGCAGACCGAGCGGGAGCTCCTACAATGAGCAGTTCTTC	CASRPSGSSYNEQFF
.	.	TRBJ1-1	TRBV5-5	TGTGCCAGCAGCTTGCCCCCCCCTGAAGCTTTCTTT	CASSLPPPEAFF
.	.	TRBJ2-6	TRBV19	TGTGCCAGTAGTTCCCGGACCCTCTCTGGGGCCAACGTCCTGACTTTC	CASSSRTLSGANVLTF
.	.	TRBJ1-6	TRBV24-1	TGTGCCACAGGGAATGTGGGGGGGCTAAATTCACCCCTCCACTTT	CATGNVGGLNSPLHF
.	.	TRBJ1-5	TRBV2	TGTGCCTCACATATAGGGGCCAATCAGCCCCAGCATTTT	CASHIGANQPQHF
.	TRBD1	TRBJ1-2	TRBV5-4	TGTGCCAGCAGCTTGGGGACAGGGGGATATGGCTACACCTTC	CASSLGTGGYGYTF
once	TRBD2	TRBJ2-3	TRBV9	TGTGCCAGCAGCCTTTCGACTAGCGGGAGCACAGATACGCAGTATTTT	CASSLSTSGSTDTQYF
.	.	TRBJ2-7	TRBV10-3	TGTGCCATCAGGGAGGGGCCAGGTGGGGAGCAGTACTTC	CAIREGPGGEQYF
.	.	TRBJ2-2	TRBV11-3	TGTGCCAGCAGCTTAGATCAGGTCGGGACTGCGAACACCGGGGAGCTGTTTTTT	CASSLDQVGTANTGELFF
.	TRBD2	TRBJ2-3	TRBV4-2	TGTGCCAGCAGCCAAGTAGCGGGAGGACCAGATACGCAGTATTTT	CASSQVAGGPDTQYF
.	TRBD1	TRBJ2-2	TRBV11-2	TGTGCCAGCAGCTCGGACAGGGCCGGGGAGCTGTTTTTT	CASSSDRAGELFF
.	TRBD1	TRBJ1-1	TRBV19	TGTGCCAGTAGTCCCGGGACAGGGAGGAACACTGAAGCTTTCTTT	CASSPGTGRNTEAFF
.	.	TRBJ2-2	TRBV9	TGTGCCAGCAGCGTAGAGGCAGGGAACACCGGGGAGCTGTTTTTT	CASSVEAGNTGELFF
.	TRBD1	TRBJ2-3	TRBV28	TGTGCCAGCAGAAAAGCTCTCAGGGGGGATACGCAGTATTTT	CASRKALRGDTQYF
.	.	TRBJ2-6	TRBV5-8	TGTGCCAGCAACAGACTCTCTGGGGCCAACGTCCTGACTTTC	CASNRLSGANVLTF
.	.	TRBJ2-1	TRBV7-2	TGTGCCAGCAGCTTATGGGACGAGAAGGGGCAGTTCTTC	CASSLWDEKGQFF
.	.	TRBJ1-1	TRBV6-2/TRBV6-3	TGTGCCAGCAGCTCTAGTCGGTGGGGAGCTTTCTTT	CASSSSRWGAFF
once	.	TRBJ1-1	TRBV27	TGTGCCAGCAGTTCTTGGGGGGGGAGGGGGACTGAAGCTTTCTTT	CASSSWGGRGTEAFF
.	.	TRBJ2-3	TRBV24-1	TGTGCCACCAGGCCAGGGGAGCAGGGGGGGACAGATACGCAGTATTTT	CATRPGEQGGTDTQYF
.	.	TRBJ2-2	TRBV2	TGTGCCAGCAGAAAGGACGGGAACACCGGGGAGCTGTTTTTT	CASRKDGNTGELFF
.	.	TRBJ2-7	TRBV4-1	TGCGCCAGCAGCCAAGAGGGAGCCGGCTCCTACGAGCAGTACTTC	CASSQEGAGSYEQYF
.	.	TRBJ2-7	TRBV27	TGTGCCAGCAGTTCCCTCAAGGGAAAGGGGATGCAGTACTTC	CASSSLKGKGMQYF
.	TRBD1	TRBJ1-2	TRBV28	TGTGCCAGCAGTTCCGACAGGGAGGGAGAATTTGGCTACACCTTC	CASSSDREGEFGYTF
once	TRBD2	TRBJ2-5	TRBV7-8	TGTGCCAGCAGCTTTTCAGCGGGAGGGTCTAGAGAGACCCAGTACTTC	CASSFSAGGSRETQYF
.	.	TRBJ2-2	TRBV7-2	TGTGCCAGCAGCCCACAATACCGCCGGCGCACCGGGGAGCTGTTTTTT	CASSPQYRRRTGELFF
.	.	TRBJ2-5	TRBV5-1	TGCGCCAGCAGCCCGAACACGTTCCCGTACCAAGAGACCCAGTACTTC	CASSPNTFPYQETQYF
once	.	TRBJ1-1	TRBV18	TGTGCCAGCTCACCCGTCCAGAGGAACACTGAAGCTTTCTTT	CASSPVQRNTEAFF
once	.	TRBJ1-2	TRBV6-4	TGTGCCAGCGCCCCGGGGTTTGGAGACTATGGCTACACCTTC	CASAPGFGDYGYTF
.	.	TRBJ1-5	TRBV2	TGTGCCAGCATAAGGGGTATAGGTAGCAATCAGCCCCAGCATTTT	CASIRGIGSNQPQHF
.	TRBD2	TRBJ2-7	TRBV15	TGTGCCACCAGCAGAGATCTTTCGGGAGGGTCTGGCGAGCAGTACTTC	CATSRDLSGGSGEQYF
.	.	TRBJ2-1	TRBV4-3	TGCGCCAGCAGCCAGGGAGCGGAACGCTCCTACAATGAGCAGTTCTTC	CASSQGAERSYNEQFF
.	.	TRBJ2-7	TRBV18	TGTGCCAGCTCAGCAACCCAGGGCACCTACGAGCAGTACTTC	CASSATQGTYEQYF
.	.	TRBJ2-7	TRBV2	TGTGCCAGCAGCCTATTCTACGAGCAGTACTTC	CASSLFYEQYF
.	.	TRBJ2-7	TRBV5-6	TGTGCCAGCGTCATAACGAACACCCCCGGGAAGGTTTCCTACGAGCAGTACTTC	CASVITNTPGKVSYEQYF
.	TRBD1	TRBJ1-6	TRBV4-1	TGCGCCAGCAGCCAACCCCGGACAGGGTTCAATTCACCCCTCCACTTT	CASSQPRTGFNSPLHF
.	.	TRBJ1-5	TRBV7-2	TGTGCCAGCAGCCCGAAGGGAGGGTCCGGGAAGCCCCAGCATTTT	CASSPKGGSGKPQHF
once	TRBD1	TRBJ1-2	TRBV7-9	TGTGCCAGCAGCCCAGCTGGGACAGGGACCTATGGCTACACCTTC	CASSPAGTGTYGYTF
.	TRBD1	TRBJ1-4	TRBV28	TGTGCCAGCAGTTTAACAGGGGATAATGAAAAACTGTTTTTT	CASSLTGDNEKLFF
.	TRBD2	TRBJ2-1	TRBV6-1	TGTGCCAGCAGTGAACAAGGACTAGCGGGAGCCCATGAGCAGTTCTTC	CASSEQGLAGAHEQFF
.	.	TRBJ1-1	TRBV20-1	TGCAGTGCTCATCAGAACACTGAAGCTTTCTTT	CSAHQNTEAFF